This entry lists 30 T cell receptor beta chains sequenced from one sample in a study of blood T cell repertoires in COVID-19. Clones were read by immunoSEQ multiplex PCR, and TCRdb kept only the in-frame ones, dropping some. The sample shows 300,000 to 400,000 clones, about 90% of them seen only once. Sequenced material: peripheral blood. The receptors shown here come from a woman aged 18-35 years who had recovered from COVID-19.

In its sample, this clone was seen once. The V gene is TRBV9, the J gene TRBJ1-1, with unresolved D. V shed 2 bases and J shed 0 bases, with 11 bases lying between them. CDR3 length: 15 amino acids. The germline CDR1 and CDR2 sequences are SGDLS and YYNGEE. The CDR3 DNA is TGTGCCAGCAGCGTTGCAGGTGGCGTGAACACTGAAGCTTTCTTT. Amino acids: CASSVAGGVNTEAFF.

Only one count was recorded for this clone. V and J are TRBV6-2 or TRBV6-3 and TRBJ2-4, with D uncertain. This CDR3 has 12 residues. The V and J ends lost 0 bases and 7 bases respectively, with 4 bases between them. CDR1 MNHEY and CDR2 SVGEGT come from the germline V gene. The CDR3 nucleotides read TGTGCCAGCAGTTACTCTCATAACATTCAGTACTTC. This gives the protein CASSYSHNIQYF.

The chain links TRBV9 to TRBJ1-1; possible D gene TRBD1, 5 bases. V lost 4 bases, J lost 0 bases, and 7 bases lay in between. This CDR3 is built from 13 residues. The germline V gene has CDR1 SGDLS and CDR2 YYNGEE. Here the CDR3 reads CASSTGVNTEAFF. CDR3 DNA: TGTGCCAGCAGCACAGGCGTGAACACTGAAGCTTTCTTT. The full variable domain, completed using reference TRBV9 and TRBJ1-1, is DSGVTQTPKHLITATGQRVTLRCSPRSGDLSVYWYQQSLDQGLQFLIQYYNGEERAKGNILERFSAQQFPDLHSELNLSSLELGDSALYFCASSTGVNTEAFFGQGTRLTVV.

CDR3 protein: CASSQPSRSATQYF. The CDR3 DNA is TGTGCCAGCAGCCAGCCAAGCAGGTCCGCTACGCAGTATTTT. This chain joins TRBV7-9 and TRBJ2-3; D not certain. The CDR3 is 14 amino acids. Per germline, CDR1 SEHNR and CDR2 FQNEAQ (reference sequence). Trimming removed 5 bases from V and 8 bases from J, with 17 bases in between. Based on the CDR3 plus reference TRBV7-9 and TRBJ2-3, the full variable domain is DTGVSQNPRHKITKRGQNVTFRCDPISEHNRLYWYRQTLGQGPEFLTYFQNEAQLEKSRLLSDRFSAERPKGSFSTLEIQRTEQGDSAMYLCASSQPSRSATQYFGPGTRLTVL.

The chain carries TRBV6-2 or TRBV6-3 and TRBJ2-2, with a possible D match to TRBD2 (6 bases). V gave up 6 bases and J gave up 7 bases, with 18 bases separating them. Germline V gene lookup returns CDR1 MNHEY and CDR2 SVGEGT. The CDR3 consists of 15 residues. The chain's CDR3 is CASSRWREQVGELFF. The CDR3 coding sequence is TGTGCCAGCAGCCGATGGAGGGAGCAAGTCGGGGAGCTGTTTTTT.

The chain's CDR3 is CASSRGQGSYGYTF. The CDR3 bases are TGTGCCAGTAGTAGGGGACAGGGAAGCTATGGCTACACCTTC. This chain links TRBV19 with TRBJ1-2, with 9 positions matching TRBD1. The CDR3 is made up of 14 amino acids. The germline gives CDR1 LNHDA, CDR2 SQIVND (reference sequence). V gave up 4 bases and J gave up 4 bases; unmatched junction bases: 4.

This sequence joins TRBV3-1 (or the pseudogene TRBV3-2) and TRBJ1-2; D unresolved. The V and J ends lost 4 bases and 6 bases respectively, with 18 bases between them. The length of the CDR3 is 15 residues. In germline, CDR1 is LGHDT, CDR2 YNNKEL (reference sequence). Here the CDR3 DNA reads TGTGCCAGCAGCCTTCTGGAGGCGGGCGGCGATGGCTACACCTTC. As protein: CASSLLEAGGDGYTF.

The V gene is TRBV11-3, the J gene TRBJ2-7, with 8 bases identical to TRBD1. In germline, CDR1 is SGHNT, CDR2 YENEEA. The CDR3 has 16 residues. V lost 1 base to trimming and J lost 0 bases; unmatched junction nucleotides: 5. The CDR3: CASSLVRQGSSYEQYV. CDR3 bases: TGTGCCAGCAGCTTAGTCCGACAGGGGAGCTCCTACGAGCAGTACGTC.

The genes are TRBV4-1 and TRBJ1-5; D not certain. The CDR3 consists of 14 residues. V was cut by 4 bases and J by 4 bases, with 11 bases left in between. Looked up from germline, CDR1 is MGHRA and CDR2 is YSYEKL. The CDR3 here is CASSPIQENQPQHF. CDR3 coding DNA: TGCGCCAGCAGCCCCATCCAGGAAAATCAGCCCCAGCATTTT.

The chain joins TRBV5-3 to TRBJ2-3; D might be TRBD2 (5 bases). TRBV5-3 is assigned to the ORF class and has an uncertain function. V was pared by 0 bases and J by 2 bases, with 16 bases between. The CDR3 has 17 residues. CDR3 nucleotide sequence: TGTGCCAGAAGCTTGGCCAAAAGGGAGCCCCCCACAGATACGCAGTATTTT. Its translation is CARSLAKREPPTDTQYF.

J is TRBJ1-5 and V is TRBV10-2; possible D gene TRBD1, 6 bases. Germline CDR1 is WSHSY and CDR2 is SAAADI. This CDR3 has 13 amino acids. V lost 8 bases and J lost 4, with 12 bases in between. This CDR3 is CASAQGENQPQHF. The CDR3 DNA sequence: TGCGCCAGCGCACAGGGCGAAAATCAGCCCCAGCATTTT.

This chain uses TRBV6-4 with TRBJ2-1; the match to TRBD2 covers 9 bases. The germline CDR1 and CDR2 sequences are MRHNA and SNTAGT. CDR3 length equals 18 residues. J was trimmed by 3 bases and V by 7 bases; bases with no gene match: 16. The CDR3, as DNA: TGTGCCAGCACCACCGACGGGGCTAGCGGGACGGTCTACAATGAGCAGTTCTTC. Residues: CASTTDGASGTVYNEQFF.

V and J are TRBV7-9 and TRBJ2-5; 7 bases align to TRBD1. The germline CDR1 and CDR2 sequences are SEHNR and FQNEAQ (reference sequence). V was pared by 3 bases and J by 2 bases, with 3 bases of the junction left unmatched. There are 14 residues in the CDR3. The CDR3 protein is CASSFLTGQETQYF. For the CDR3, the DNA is TGTGCCAGCAGCTTCTTGACAGGGCAAGAGACCCAGTACTTC. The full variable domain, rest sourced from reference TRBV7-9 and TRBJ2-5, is DTGVSQNPRHKITKRGQNVTFRCDPISEHNRLYWYRQTLGQGPEFLTYFQNEAQLEKSRLLSDRFSAERPKGSFSTLEIQRTEQGDSAMYLCASSFLTGQETQYFGPGTRLLVL.

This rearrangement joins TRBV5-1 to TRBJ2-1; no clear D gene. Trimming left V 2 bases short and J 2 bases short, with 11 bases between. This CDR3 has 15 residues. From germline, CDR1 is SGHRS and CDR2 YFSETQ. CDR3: CASSLLLYPYNEQFF. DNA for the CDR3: TGCGCCAGCAGCTTACTACTATATCCCTACAATGAGCAGTTCTTC.

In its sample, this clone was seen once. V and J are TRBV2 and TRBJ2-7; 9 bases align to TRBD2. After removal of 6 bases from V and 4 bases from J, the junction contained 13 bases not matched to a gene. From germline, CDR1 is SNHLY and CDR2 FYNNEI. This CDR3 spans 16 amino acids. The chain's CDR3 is CASSPGGVAGGYEQYV. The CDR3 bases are TGTGCCAGCAGCCCAGGGGGGGTGGCGGGAGGGTACGAGCAGTACGTC.

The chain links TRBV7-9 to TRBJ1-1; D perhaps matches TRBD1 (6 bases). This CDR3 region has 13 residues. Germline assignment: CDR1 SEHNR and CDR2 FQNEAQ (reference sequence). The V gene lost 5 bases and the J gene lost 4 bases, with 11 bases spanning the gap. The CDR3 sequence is CASSPIRGTEAFF. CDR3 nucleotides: TGTGCCAGCAGCCCCATCAGGGGCACTGAAGCTTTCTTT.

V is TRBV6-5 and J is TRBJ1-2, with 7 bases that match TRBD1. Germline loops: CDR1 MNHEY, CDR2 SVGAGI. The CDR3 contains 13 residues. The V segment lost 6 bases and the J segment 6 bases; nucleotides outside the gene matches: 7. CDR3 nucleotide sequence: TGTGCCAGCAGCACGGGACAGCTCCATGGCTACACCTTC. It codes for CASSTGQLHGYTF.

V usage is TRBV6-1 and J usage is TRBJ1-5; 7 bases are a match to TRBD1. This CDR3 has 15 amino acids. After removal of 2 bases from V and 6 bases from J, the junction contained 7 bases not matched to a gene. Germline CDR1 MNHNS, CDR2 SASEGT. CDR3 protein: CASSERGPGAQPQHF. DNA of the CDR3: TGTGCCAGCAGTGAAAGGGGGCCAGGGGCTCAGCCCCAGCATTTT.

CDR3 region: CASSHSGGSTDTQYF. The DNA of the CDR3 is TGCGCCAGCAGCCATAGCGGGGGAAGCACAGATACGCAGTATTTT. This chain uses TRBV4-3 with TRBJ2-3, with 9 positions matching TRBD2. The length of the CDR3 is 15 residues. The germline CDR1 and CDR2 sequences are LGHNA and YSLEER. Trimming at V came to 3 bases and at J to 0 bases, leaving 1 base not matched to a gene.

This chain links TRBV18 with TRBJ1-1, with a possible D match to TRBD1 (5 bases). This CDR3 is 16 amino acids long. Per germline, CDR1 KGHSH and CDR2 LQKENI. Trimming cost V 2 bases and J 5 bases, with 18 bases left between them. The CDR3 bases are TGTGCCAGCTCACCAGCTTCTAGGGTGTCAGGGACTGAAGCTTTCTTT. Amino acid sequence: CASSPASRVSGTEAFF.

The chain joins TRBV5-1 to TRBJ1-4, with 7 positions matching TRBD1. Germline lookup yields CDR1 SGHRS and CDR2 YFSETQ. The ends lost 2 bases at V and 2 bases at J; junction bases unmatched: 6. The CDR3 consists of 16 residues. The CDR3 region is CASSLTGEGTNEKLFF. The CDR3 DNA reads TGCGCCAGCAGCTTAACAGGGGAAGGGACTAATGAAAAACTGTTTTTT.

DNA of the CDR3: TGTGCCAGCAGCCTACTAGCGCCAATTGACAATGAGCAGTTCTTC. This gives the protein CASSLLAPIDNEQFF. V usage is TRBV3-1 (or the pseudogene TRBV3-2) and J usage is TRBJ2-1, with 7 positions matching TRBD2. Germline-derived CDR1 and CDR2 are LGHDT and YNNKEL (reference sequence). This CDR3 is built from 15 residues. V gave up 4 bases and J gave up 5 bases; unmatched junction bases: 8.

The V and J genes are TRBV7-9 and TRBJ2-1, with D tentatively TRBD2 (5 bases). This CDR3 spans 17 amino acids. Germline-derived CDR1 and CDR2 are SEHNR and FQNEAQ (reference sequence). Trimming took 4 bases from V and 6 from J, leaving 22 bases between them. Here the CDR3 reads CASSSVSTPRGGNEQFF. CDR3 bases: TGTGCCAGCAGCTCGGTTTCGACGCCCCGGGGTGGCAATGAGCAGTTCTTC.

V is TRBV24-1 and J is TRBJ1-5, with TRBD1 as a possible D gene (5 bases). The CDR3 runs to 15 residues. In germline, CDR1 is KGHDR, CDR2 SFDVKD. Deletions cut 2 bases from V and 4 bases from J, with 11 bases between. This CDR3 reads CATSDSGTLNQPQHF. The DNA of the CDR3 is TGTGCCACCAGTGATTCCGGGACTCTGAATCAGCCCCAGCATTTT.

The CDR3, as DNA: TGTGCCAGCAGCTTAGCGGGAGGTACCCTAGCCTCCGAGCAGTACGTC. This sequence encodes CASSLAGGTLASEQYV. The chain recombines TRBV5-6 with TRBJ2-7; TRBD2 aligns across 9 bases. With 2 bases clipped from V and 6 bases from J, the junction kept 12 bases outside the gene matches. The CDR3 consists of 16 residues. CDR1 is SGHDT and CDR2 is YYEEEE in the germline V gene.

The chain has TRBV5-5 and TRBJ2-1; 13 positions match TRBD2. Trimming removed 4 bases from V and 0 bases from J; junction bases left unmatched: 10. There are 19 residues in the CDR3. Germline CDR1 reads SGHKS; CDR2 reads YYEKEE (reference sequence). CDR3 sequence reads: CASSGYPGLAGPSYNEQFF. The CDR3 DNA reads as TGTGCCAGCAGCGGCTACCCGGGACTAGCGGGACCCTCCTACAATGAGCAGTTCTTC. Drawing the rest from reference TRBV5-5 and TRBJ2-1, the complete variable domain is DAGVTQSPTHLIKTRGQQVTLRCSPISGHKSVSWYQQVLGQGPQFIFQYYEKEERGRGNFPDRFSARQFPNYSSELNVNALLLGDSALYLCASSGYPGLAGPSYNEQFFGPGTRLTVL.

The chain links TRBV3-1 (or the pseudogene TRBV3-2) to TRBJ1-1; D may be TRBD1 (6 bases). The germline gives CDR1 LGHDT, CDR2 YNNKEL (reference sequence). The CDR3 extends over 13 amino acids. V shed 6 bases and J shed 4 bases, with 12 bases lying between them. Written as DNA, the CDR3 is TGTGCCAGCAGGAAGGGGGGGGGCACTGAAGCTTTCTTT. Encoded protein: CASRKGGGTEAFF.

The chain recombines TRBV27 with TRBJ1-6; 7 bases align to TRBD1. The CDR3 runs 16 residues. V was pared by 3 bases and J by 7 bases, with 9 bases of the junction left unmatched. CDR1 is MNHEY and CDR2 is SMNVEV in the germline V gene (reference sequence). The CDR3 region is CASSFSDRIGNSPLHF. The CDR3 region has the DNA TGTGCCAGCAGTTTTTCGGACAGGATAGGGAATTCACCCCTCCACTTT.

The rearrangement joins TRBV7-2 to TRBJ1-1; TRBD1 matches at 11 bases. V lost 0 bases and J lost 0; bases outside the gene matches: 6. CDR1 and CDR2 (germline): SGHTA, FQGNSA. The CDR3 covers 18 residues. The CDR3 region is CASSLAGQGVDMNTEAFF. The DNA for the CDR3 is TGTGCCAGCAGCTTAGCGGGACAGGGGGTGGATATGAACACTGAAGCTTTCTTT.

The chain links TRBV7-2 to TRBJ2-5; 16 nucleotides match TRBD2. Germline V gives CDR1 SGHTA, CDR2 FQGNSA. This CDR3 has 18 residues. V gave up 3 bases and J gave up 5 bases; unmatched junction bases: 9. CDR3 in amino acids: CASSLGLAGGPRRETQYF. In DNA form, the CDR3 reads TGTGCCAGCAGCTTGGGACTAGCGGGAGGGCCGAGGAGGGAGACCCAGTACTTC.